The 15 T cell receptor beta chains below were found in one sample sequenced in a study of T-cell reconstitution after alpha-beta-depleted transplantation in children. During its preparation, the TCRbeta library received unique molecular identifiers. TCRdb re-called the PCR reads with MiXCR, one entry per CDR3 protein. The sample holds hundreds of thousands of distinct CDR3 sequences, 10% to 15% seen once. The sequencing here drew on PBMCs, taken from the stem cell graft. These receptor sequences come from a human donor who donated a stem cell graft to a child with Fanconi anemia.

This clonotype was observed many times. The V gene is TRBV12-3 or TRBV12-4, the J gene TRBJ1-1; 10 bases match TRBD1. Unmatched junction bases numbered 5, after V lost 6 bases and J lost 1 base. The CDR3 runs to 15 residues. The CDR3, as DNA: TGTGCCAGCAGAACCGGGACAGGGGAGAACACTGAAGCTTTCTTT. This encodes CASRTGTGENTEAFF.

This clonotype was detected many times. The chain recombines TRBV7-3 with TRBJ2-3; the match to TRBD2 covers 7 bases. This CDR3 has 15 residues. Trimming cost V 5 bases and J 0 bases; bases outside gene matches: 5. The germline V gene encodes CDR1 SGHTA and CDR2 FQGTGA. The CDR3 nucleotides read TGTGCCAGCAGCCCCTTCGGGGGGAGCACAGATACGCAGTATTTT. Translation: CASSPFGGSTDTQYF.

This clonotype came up a few times. The chain is built from TRBV5-4 and TRBJ2-3; 12 nucleotides agree with TRBD2. The CDR3 is 17 amino acids. Trimming removed 3 bases from V and 1 base from J; junction bases left unmatched: 6. CDR1 and CDR2 from the germline V gene are SGHNT and YYREEE (reference sequence). The CDR3 coding sequence is TGTGCCAGCAGCTATCGGACTAGCGGGGTGGGCACAGATACGCAGTATTTT. This gives the protein CASSYRTSGVGTDTQYF.

This chain joins TRBV20-1 and TRBJ1-6, with 7 nucleotides matching TRBD1. Per the germline V gene, CDR1 is DFQATT and CDR2 is SNEGSKA (reference sequence). V was clipped by 2 bases and J by 6 bases; unmatched bases: 4. The CDR3 is made up of 14 amino acids. The CDR3 DNA sequence: TGCAGTGCTAGACTGGACAGGCGTAATTCACCCCTCCACTTT. Translating it yields CSARLDRRNSPLHF.

The chain carries TRBV6-5 and TRBJ2-5, with D possibly being TRBD1 (5 bases). The V gene lost 0 bases and the J gene lost 1 base, with 9 bases spanning the gap. Germline loops: CDR1 MNHEY, CDR2 SVGAGI. The CDR3 is 15 residues long. The CDR3 reads CASSYSETAQETQYF. For the CDR3, the DNA is TGTGCCAGCAGTTACTCGGAGACAGCCCAAGAGACCCAGTACTTC.

V usage is TRBV12-3 or TRBV12-4 and J usage is TRBJ2-5; TRBD2 aligns across 8 bases. J gave up 5 bases and V 7 bases, and 15 bases lay outside the gene matches. The CDR3 extends over 16 amino acids. The CDR3 DNA sequence: TGTGCCAGCACCCTTGGGGACGGGGGGGCCCTGGAGACCCAGTACTTC. Translation gives CASTLGDGGALETQYF.

The V gene is TRBV6-2 or TRBV6-3, the J gene TRBJ1-2, with 10 bases fitting TRBD1. This CDR3 has 15 residues. Germline V CDR1 and CDR2: MNHEY, SVGEGT. V lost 7 bases to trimming and J lost 3 bases; unmatched junction nucleotides: 8. CDR3 loop: CASNPGQGSHYGYTF. In DNA, the CDR3 is TGTGCCAGCAATCCGGGACAGGGGTCACACTATGGCTACACCTTC.

The chain recombines TRBV7-9 with TRBJ2-3; 11 bases fit TRBD1. Losses at the gene ends were 5 bases for V and 3 bases for J; bases not matched to a gene: 7. The CDR3 consists of 16 residues. Germline V gene sequence: CDR1 SEHNR, CDR2 FQNEAQ (reference sequence). The chain's CDR3 is CASSREGQGETDTQYF. The DNA of the CDR3 is TGTGCCAGCAGCCGCGAGGGACAGGGGGAAACAGATACGCAGTATTTT.

As concerns this clonotype: It is likely a read error, because the conserved phenylalanine at the end of the CDR3 is missing. The chain carries TRBV5-6 and TRBJ1-1, with D unresolved. V lost 2 bases to trimming and J lost 3 bases, with 17 bases between them. Germline CDR1 reads SGHDT; CDR2 reads YYEEEE. The CDR3 is 16 residues long. The CDR3 region is CASSFRTQAGDTEAFC. CDR3 nucleotides: TGTGCCAGCAGCTTCAGAACTCAAGCGGGCGACACTGAAGCTTTCTGT.

This chain joins TRBV2 and TRBJ2-1; D might be TRBD1 (6 bases). Per the germline V gene, CDR1 is SNHLY and CDR2 is FYNNEI. This CDR3 region has 15 residues. V was trimmed by 6 bases and J by 3 bases, leaving 15 bases between them. This chain's CDR3 is CASRPYRDRYNEQFF. CDR3 sequence (DNA): TGTGCCAGCAGGCCTTACAGGGACCGCTACAATGAGCAGTTCTTC.

The CDR3 region is CASSFAGATYEQYF. The CDR3 nucleotides read TGTGCCAGCAGTTTCGCAGGGGCAACCTACGAGCAGTACTTC. The chain couples TRBV12-3 or TRBV12-4 to TRBJ2-7; a weak D match, TRBD1 (6 bases). The CDR3 totals 14 residues. The V end was cut by 3 bases, the J end by 2 bases, with 11 bases between.

This clonotype was detected many times. The chain couples TRBV5-6 to TRBJ2-3; TRBD2 matches at 11 bases. J was trimmed by 5 bases and V by 4 bases; bases with no gene match: 3. Germline CDR1 reads SGHDT; CDR2 reads YYEEEE. The CDR3 sequence is 14 residues long. The CDR3 DNA reads TGTGCCAGCAGCCCGGGACTAGCGGAAGATACGCAGTATTTT. This encodes CASSPGLAEDTQYF.

CDR3: CASSRARGTYEQYF. The DNA of the CDR3 is TGTGCCAGCAGCCGCGCAAGGGGGACTTACGAGCAGTACTTC. J is TRBJ2-7 and V is TRBV12-3 or TRBV12-4; either TRBD1 or TRBD2 may fit D (6 bases each). The CDR3 length is 14 residues. V dropped 6 bases and J dropped 4 bases, with 16 bases sitting between them.

The rearrangement links TRBV5-1 to TRBJ2-7; maybe TRBD1 (6 bases). The V gene lost 4 bases and the J gene lost 2 bases, with 13 bases spanning the gap. The V gene's germline CDR1 is SGHRS and CDR2 YFSETQ. The CDR3 totals 14 residues. The CDR3 bases are TGCGCCAGCAGCCCACCGGGACACACCTACGAGCAGTACTTC. It encodes CASSPPGHTYEQYF.

V is TRBV12-3 or TRBV12-4 and J is TRBJ2-7, with no clear D. Trimming stripped 3 bases from V and 3 bases from J, with 9 bases between. This CDR3 is built from 13 residues. The CDR3: CASSFRAVYEQYF. The CDR3, as DNA: TGTGCCAGCAGTTTTCGGGCAGTCTACGAGCAGTACTTC.